What follows describes a single T cell receptor (beta chain). The sample originates from a study of blood T cell repertoires in COVID-19. Study background: Recovered Cohort 3 donors showed two negative PCRs, clearance, or symptom resolution. T cells, B-cell-depleted T cells, or PBMCs supplied cDNA or gDNA.

Here immunoSEQ multiplex PCR was the method, and the copy in TCRdb shows in-frame clones only, minus some. Here the sample spans some 300,000 clones, 70% to 90% being singletons. Germline lookup yields CDR1 MNHEY and CDR2 SVGAGI. The CDR3 contains 14 residues. With V trimmed by 5 bases and J by 8 bases, 8 bases remained unmatched. The TCR was taken from a woman aged 55-69 years in a cohort exposed to, infected with or recovered from COVID-19 (not recorded which). The sample comprised PBMCs or T cells enriched from blood (not recorded which). The chain uses TRBV6-5 and TRBJ2-4; 8 bases fit TRBD1. CDR3 loop: CASSLQGARDIQYF. In DNA form, the CDR3 reads TGTGCCAGCAGTCTTCAGGGGGCGAGGGACATTCAGTACTTC.